This T cell receptor beta chain was sequenced in a study of T-cell memory formation after mild COVID-19. The study's findings and limits: Several responding clones turned up in pre-infection memory, indicating that cross-reactive memory may have taken part.

This clonotype was picked up a small number of times. Its antigen remains unknown. TCR alpha and TCR beta cDNA libraries carrying sample barcodes and UMIs were produced by 5'RACE using constant-segment primers. TCRdb called the 5' RACE reads again in MiXCR, with one record for every CDR3 protein. The table has 350,000 or so distinct CDR3 sequences, less than 25% seen once. The specimen sequenced was PBMCs or a T cell subset sorted from them (not recorded which). The clonotype comes from a man aged 18 to 29 who had mild COVID-19 (a few samples of this study predate the infection). Cell type and time point are not known.

The CDR3 bases are TGTGCCAGCAGTTTACCCATTAGCGTGAATGAGCAGTTCTTC. Residues: CASSLPISVNEQFF. The chain uses TRBV28 and TRBJ2-1; perhaps TRBD2 as D (5 bases). Deletions cut 2 bases from V and 7 bases from J, with 12 bases between. The CDR3 is 14 amino acids. Germline loops: CDR1 MDHEN, CDR2 SYDVKM.